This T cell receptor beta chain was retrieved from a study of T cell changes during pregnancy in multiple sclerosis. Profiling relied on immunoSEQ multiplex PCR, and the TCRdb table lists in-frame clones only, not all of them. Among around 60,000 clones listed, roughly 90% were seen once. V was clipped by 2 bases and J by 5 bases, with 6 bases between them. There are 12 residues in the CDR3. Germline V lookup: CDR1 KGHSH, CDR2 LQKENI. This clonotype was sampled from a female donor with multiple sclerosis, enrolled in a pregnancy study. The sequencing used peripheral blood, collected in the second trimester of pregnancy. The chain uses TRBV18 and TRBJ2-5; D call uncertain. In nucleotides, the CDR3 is TGTGCCAGCTCACCAGCCGAGGAGACCCAGTACTTC. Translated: CASSPAEETQYF. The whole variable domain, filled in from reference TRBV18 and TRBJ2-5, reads NAGVMQNPRHLVRRRGQEARLRCSPMKGHSHVYWYRQLPEEGLKFMVYLQKENIIDESGMPKERFSAEFPKEGPSILRIQQVVRGDSAAYFCASSPAEETQYFGPGTRLLVL.